This T cell receptor (beta chain) was identified during a study of somatic mutations in cytotoxic T cells in rheumatoid arthritis. Study observations and caveats: No age-related increase in CD8+ clonality was seen in healthy controls, but one was seen in rheumatoid arthritis patients.

Remarks on this clone: Its antigen is as yet unknown.

The CDR3 is 15 residues long. Trimming cost V 2 bases and J 1 base; bases outside gene matches: 5. Germline loops: CDR1 SGHDT, CDR2 YYEEEE. TCRdb's copy holds only in-frame clones and misses some; the assay was immunoSEQ multiplex PCR. The repertoire has some 20,000 clones, about four fifths of them found once; the top ten carry 13% to 15%. The sequence was collected from an adult with rheumatoid arthritis. This chain connects TRBV5-6 to TRBJ1-2, with 7 bases lining up with TRBD1. Sequencing used CD8+ T cells sorted from blood. CDR3 residues: CASSFGTANNYGYTF. The CDR3 DNA is TGTGCCAGCAGCTTTGGGACAGCGAATAACTATGGCTACACCTTC.